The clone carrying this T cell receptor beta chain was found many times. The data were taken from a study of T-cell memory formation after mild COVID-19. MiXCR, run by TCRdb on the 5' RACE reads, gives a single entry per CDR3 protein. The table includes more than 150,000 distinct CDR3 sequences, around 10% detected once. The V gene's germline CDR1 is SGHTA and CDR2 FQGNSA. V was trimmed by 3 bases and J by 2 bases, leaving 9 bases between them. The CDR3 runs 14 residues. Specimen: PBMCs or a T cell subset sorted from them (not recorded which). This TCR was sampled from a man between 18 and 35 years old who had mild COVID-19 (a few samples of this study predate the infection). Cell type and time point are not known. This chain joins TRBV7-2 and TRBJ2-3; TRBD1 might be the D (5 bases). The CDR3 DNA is TGTGCCAGCAGCTTCAGGGCCTCCACAGATACGCAGTATTTT. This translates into CASSFRASTDTQYF.